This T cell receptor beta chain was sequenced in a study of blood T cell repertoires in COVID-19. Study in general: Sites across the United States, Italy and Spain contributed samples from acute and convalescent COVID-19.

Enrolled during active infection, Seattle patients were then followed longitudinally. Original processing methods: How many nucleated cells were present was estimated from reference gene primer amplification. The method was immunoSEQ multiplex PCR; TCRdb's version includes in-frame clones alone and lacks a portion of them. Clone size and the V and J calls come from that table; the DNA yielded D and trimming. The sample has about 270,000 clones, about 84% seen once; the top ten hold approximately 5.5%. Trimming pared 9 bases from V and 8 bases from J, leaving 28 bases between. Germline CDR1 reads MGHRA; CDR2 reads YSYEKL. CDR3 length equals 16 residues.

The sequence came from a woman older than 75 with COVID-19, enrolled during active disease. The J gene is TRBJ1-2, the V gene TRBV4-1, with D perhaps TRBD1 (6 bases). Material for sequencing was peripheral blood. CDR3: CASRGFGQTKWIGYTF. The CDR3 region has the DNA TGCGCCAGTCGCGGGTTTGGACAGACAAAGTGGATCGGCTACACCTTC.